This TCR beta chain was sequenced for a study of shared clonotypes between healthy human individuals. Study outcomes and limitations: Naive CD4 clonotype sharing across a few donors was about 5%. Memory subsets generally showed smaller estimated richness than naive subsets did.

Produced via immunoSEQ multiplex PCR; TCRdb's table is partial and in-frame only. This table holds approximately 810,000 clones, 80% to 95% found once. Remarks on this clone: The antigen remains unidentified. The germline gene is not matched at one end of the junction; a read error may be the cause.

Germline V gene lookup returns CDR1 SEHNR and CDR2 FQNEAQ (reference sequence). The CDR3 spans 12 residues. CD45RO-negative, CCR7-positively selected cells formed the naive CD8 fraction, excluding terminally differentiated effector memory CD45RA+ cells. This clonotype originated in a man aged 25 to 45 in good health. The chain couples TRBV7-9 to TRBJ1-5; D unresolved. The sample consisted of naive CD8+ T cells sorted from blood. The CDR3 is CASRLGGGPQHF. CDR3 DNA: TGTGCCAGCAGGTTAGGAGGAGGGCCCCAGCATTTT.